Listed below are T cell receptor beta chains from one sample, sequenced in a study of T cell repertoires in cytomegalovirus infection. MiXCR, applied by TCRdb to the reads, yields one record per CDR3 protein. The table lists 560,000 or so distinct CDR3 sequences, about 15% of them singletons. Specimen: CD8+ T cells from PBMCs. The receptors shown here come from a human donor in good health (CMV status not recorded). Some clones in this sample may be carry-over from other donors' samples. The CDR3 runs from the conserved cysteine through the conserved F or W. Fields, in order: J gene, clone size, V gene, D gene, CDR3 DNA, CDR3 protein. D genes are given only for firm matches. Not all rows give a size; the values are once, few, many and, for expanded clones, a class.

TRBJ2-7,many,TRBV12-3/TRBV12-4,TRBD1,TGTGCCAGCAGTTTCAGGGGGCCACTGGCTAACTCCTACGAGCAGTACTTC,CASSFRGPLANSYEQYF
TRBJ2-7,many,TRBV12-3/TRBV12-4,NA,TGTGCCAGCAGCGACGGAGGGCCCGAGCAGTACTTC,CASSDGGPEQYF
TRBJ2-3,NA,TRBV5-1,NA,TGCGCCAGCAGCTTAGGAGGGGACACAGATACGCAGTATTTT,CASSLGGDTDTQYF
TRBJ2-1,few,TRBV2,TRBD2,TGTGCCAGCAGGGGCAGGTCGACTAGCGGGGCCTACAATGAGCAGTTCTTC,CASRGRSTSGAYNEQFF
TRBJ1-1,NA,TRBV6-1,NA,TGTGCCAGCAGTTCCCCAGAACCGAAAACTGTAGATTTCTTT,CASSSPEPKTVDFF
TRBJ2-3,NA,TRBV20-1,NA,TGCAGTGCTAGAGATCTAGGAAGCGCCAGCACAGATACGCAGTATTTT,CSARDLGSASTDTQYF
TRBJ1-6,few,TRBV4-1,NA,TGCGCCAGCAGCCAGGCCACAGGGTCGGAGTCACCCCTCCACTTT,CASSQATGSESPLHF
TRBJ2-7,NA,TRBV7-8,NA,TGTGCCAGCAGCTCTCGGGGCTTCGGTGGGTACGAGCAGTACTTC,CASSSRGFGGYEQYF
TRBJ2-7,few,TRBV5-8,NA,TGTGCCAGCAGCGTGGGGCGTGAGCAGTACTTC,CASSVGREQYF
TRBJ2-2,NA,TRBV20-1,NA,TGCAGTGCTAGAGAACTTGCACAGCCGACCGGGGAGCTGTTTTTT,CSARELAQPTGELFF
TRBJ2-5,NA,TRBV5-6,TRBD2,TGTGCCAGCAGCTTGGGCGGACTAGCGGGTTTAGAGACCCAGTACTTC,CASSLGGLAGLETQYF
TRBJ1-2,many,TRBV11-2,NA,TGTGCCAGCAGCCCTTGGAGGGAGAACGGCTACACCTTC,CASSPWRENGYTF
TRBJ2-3,few,TRBV2,TRBD2,TGTGCCACAGCTCGGACTAGCGGGAGGGCCGTCACAGATACGCAGTATTTT,CATARTSGRAVTDTQYF
TRBJ2-1,many,TRBV28,NA,TGTGCCAGCAGCCCGGCCCGTTTGGGCAATGAGCAGTTCTTC,CASSPARLGNEQFF
TRBJ2-1,many,TRBV11-2,NA,TGTGCCAGCAACGTCCCCTCAACTAGCTCTGGTGAGCAGTTCTTC,CASNVPSTSSGEQFF
TRBJ2-3,few,TRBV9,NA,TGTGCCAGCAGCGACCTATCAAGCGGGCACCCATTAACAGATACGCAGTATTTT,CASSDLSSGHPLTDTQYF
TRBJ1-1,once,TRBV10-3,TRBD1,TGTGCCACACAGGGGGCTGGGGACACTGAAGCTTTCTTT,CATQGAGDTEAFF
TRBJ2-3,few,TRBV12-3/TRBV12-4,NA,TGTGCCAGCAGCCCTTATGCAGATACGCAGTATTTT,CASSPYADTQYF
TRBJ1-1,many,TRBV19,NA,TGTGCCAGTAGTGTAGGACTTTACACTGAAGCTTTCTTT,CASSVGLYTEAFF
TRBJ2-7,many,TRBV15,NA,TGTGCCACCCGTCGGACGGGATACGAGCAGTACTTC,CATRRTGYEQYF
TRBJ1-1,NA,TRBV13,NA,TGTGCCAGCAGCCGCGTGGACACTGAAGCTTTCTTT,CASSRVDTEAFF
TRBJ2-1,many,TRBV27,TRBD2,TGTGCCAGCAGTACGTTACTAGCGGGAACCTACAATGAGCAGTTCTTC,CASSTLLAGTYNEQFF
TRBJ1-2,NA,TRBV30,NA,TGTGCCTGGAGTGTACAGGTCACGACTATCCACACCTTC,CAWSVQVTTIHTF
TRBJ2-2,NA,TRBV25-1,NA,TGTGCCAGCAGTGAGCGGGACAGCATGACCGGGGAGCTGTTTTTT,CASSERDSMTGELFF
TRBJ1-4,NA,TRBV12-3/TRBV12-4,TRBD1,TGTGCCAGCAGTCCCGACAGGGGTGAAAAACTGTTTTTT,CASSPDRGEKLFF
TRBJ1-3,few,TRBV27,NA,TGTGCCAGCCGTTCGAGCCAGGGCTCTGGAAACACCATATATTTT,CASRSSQGSGNTIYF
TRBJ2-2,many,TRBV7-9,TRBD2,TGTGCCAGCAGCTTAGCCTCGGCTAGCGGGAGAGGCGGGGAGCTGTTTTTT,CASSLASASGRGGELFF